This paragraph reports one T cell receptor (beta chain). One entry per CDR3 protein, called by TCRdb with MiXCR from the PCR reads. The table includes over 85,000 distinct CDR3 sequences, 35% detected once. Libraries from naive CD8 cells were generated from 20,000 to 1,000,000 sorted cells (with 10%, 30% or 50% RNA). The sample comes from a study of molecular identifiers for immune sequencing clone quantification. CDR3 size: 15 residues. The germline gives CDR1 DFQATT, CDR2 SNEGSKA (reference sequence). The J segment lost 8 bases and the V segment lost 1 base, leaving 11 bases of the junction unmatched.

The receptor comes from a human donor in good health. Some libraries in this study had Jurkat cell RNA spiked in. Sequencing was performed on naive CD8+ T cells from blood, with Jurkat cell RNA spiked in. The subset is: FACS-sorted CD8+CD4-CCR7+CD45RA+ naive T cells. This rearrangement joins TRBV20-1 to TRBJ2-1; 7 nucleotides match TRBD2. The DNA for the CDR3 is TGCAGTGCTAGAGGGCTAGCGGCAGCCGTTTATGAGCAGTTCTTC. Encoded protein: CSARGLAAAVYEQFF.